These 8 T cell receptor beta chains share one sample of origin, sequenced in a study of T-cell reconstitution after alpha-beta-depleted transplantation in children. Unique molecular identifiers were incorporated when the TCRbeta library was constructed. TCRdb processed the PCR reads anew with MiXCR; each CDR3 protein has one entry. Of about 830,000 distinct CDR3 sequences in the sample, roughly 15% are singletons; the top ten hold just under 5%. The source material was PBMCs, mostly from graft donor cells, sampled 360 days after TCRalphabeta/CD19-depleted stem cell transplant. Every receptor here comes from a male patient aged 10 to 17 who had a stem cell transplant for acute lymphoblastic leukemia, so the T cells may come from the graft donor.

This chain joins TRBV28 and TRBJ2-5; 7 bases agree with TRBD2. The germline V gene has CDR1 MDHEN and CDR2 SYDVKM. Germline trimming cut 3 bases from V and 2 bases from J; bases unmatched to any gene: 9. The CDR3 totals 16 residues. The CDR3 DNA reads as TGTGCCAGCAGTTTCACTTCTGGGGGGGGACAAGAGACCCAGTACTTC. This codes for CASSFTSGGGQETQYF.

The chain is built from TRBV5-8 and TRBJ1-5; maybe TRBD1 (6 bases). The CDR3 extends over 15 amino acids. V lost 3 bases and J 0 bases, leaving 10 bases between the germline ends. Germline V gene data show CDR1 as SGHTS and CDR2 as YDEGEE. For the CDR3, the DNA is TGTGCCAGCAGCTCAGGGGCCCATAGCAATCAGCCCCAGCATTTT. This gives the protein CASSSGAHSNQPQHF.

The CDR3 is CASSPGADEQYF. CDR3 in DNA: TGTGCCAGCAGTCCCGGGGCTGACGAGCAGTACTTC. The rearrangement joins TRBV12-3 or TRBV12-4 to TRBJ2-7; D might be TRBD1 or TRBD2, each matching 5 bases. Trimming removed 5 bases at V and 5 bases at J, with 10 bases between. This CDR3 spans 12 amino acids.

This clonotype was counted between two and nine times. This chain connects TRBV27 to TRBJ1-1, with TRBD1 matching over 9 bases. CDR3 length equals 14 residues. The ends lost 6 bases at V and 6 bases at J; junction bases unmatched: 8. The germline gives CDR1 MNHEY, CDR2 SMNVEV (reference sequence). Written as DNA, the CDR3 is TGTGCCAGCAGCCGGGACAGGGTCGTCCCTGAAGCTTTCTTT. Its translation: CASSRDRVVPEAFF.

The chain links TRBV12-3 or TRBV12-4 to TRBJ1-2; D possibly corresponds to TRBD1 (6 bases). V was trimmed by 1 base and J by 4 bases, leaving 13 bases between them. The CDR3 is 15 residues long. The CDR3 here is CASSLGDRPFYGYTF. CDR3 sequence (DNA): TGTGCCAGCAGTTTAGGTGACAGGCCCTTCTATGGCTACACCTTC.

A few counts support this clonotype. This chain links TRBV28 with TRBJ2-7, with 8 bases lining up with TRBD2. Germline-derived CDR1 and CDR2 are MDHEN and SYDVKM. The V gene end was trimmed by 3 bases and the J gene end by 2 bases; junction bases not matched to a gene: 9. The CDR3 length is 16 residues. CDR3 coding DNA: TGTGCCAGCAGTTTTCCGATAGCGGGAAGCCCCTACGAGCAGTACTTC. Encoded protein: CASSFPIAGSPYEQYF.

This clonotype was counted between two and nine times. The genes are TRBV7-9 and TRBJ1-5; possibly TRBD1 for D (5 bases). V was cut by 1 base and J by 2 bases, with 9 bases left in between. The CDR3 contains 15 residues. From germline, CDR1 is SEHNR and CDR2 FQNEAQ (reference sequence). The CDR3 loop is CASSLGGEGNQPQHF. DNA of the CDR3: TGTGCCAGCAGCTTAGGAGGGGAGGGCAATCAGCCCCAGCATTTT.

This clonotype was seen only a few times. The rearrangement joins TRBV29-1 to TRBJ2-7; D not resolved. This CDR3 has 12 residues. Trimming pared 4 bases from V and 1 base from J, leaving 8 bases between. Germline CDR1 reads SQVTM; CDR2 reads ANQGSEA. For the CDR3, the DNA is TGCAGCGTTGGACTGCCTTCCTACGAGCAGTACTTC. It codes for CSVGLPSYEQYF.